The source of this TCR beta chain is a study of human T cells and chemical hapten exposure. Ten or more counts support this clonotype. TCRdb used MiXCR to reprocess the 5' RACE reads, holding one entry per CDR3 protein. The table records about 140,000 distinct CDR3 sequences, approximately 4% of them present only once. Unfractionated whole blood yielded total RNA. The trim removed 6 bases at V and 5 bases at J, leaving 5 bases unmatched. Germline V gene lookup returns CDR1 SQVTM and CDR2 ANQGSEA. The CDR3 length is 14 residues. This sequence was found in a female donor in good health. The chain combines TRBV29-1 with TRBJ2-3; 13 nucleotides match TRBD2. This CDR3 reads CSVGTSGVVDTQYF. The CDR3 DNA reads TGCAGCGTCGGGACTAGCGGGGTTGTAGATACGCAGTATTTT.